What follows are 2 T cell receptor beta chains derived from one specimen sequenced in a study of post-analysis software for immune sequencing data. Tagging with unique molecular identifiers was a feature of the TCR beta cDNA libraries. TCRdb reprocessed the PCR reads with MiXCR, giving one entry per CDR3 protein. Of fewer than 700,000 distinct CDR3 sequences detected, 44% appear once; the ten largest clones hold under 2%. For these receptors, no antigen is known. Whole-study findings and limits: In patients, TRBV5-6, TRBV5-1 and TRBV20-1 belonged to five or six TRBV segments found more frequently than in controls.

The sequencing input was blood. These TCRs come from a girl aged 5 to 17 with multiple sclerosis.

This clonotype was observed many times. The rearrangement links TRBV29-1 to TRBJ1-2, with no clear D. Germline V gene lookup returns CDR1 SQVTM and CDR2 ANQGSEA. The CDR3 length is 13 residues. The V end lost 0 bases, the J end lost 5 bases, and 10 bases lay between the germline ends. The CDR3, as DNA: TGCAGCGTTGAAGAGGGAATGGGGTATGGCTACACCTTC. Translating it yields CSVEEGMGYGYTF.

This rearrangement joins TRBV5-1 to TRBJ1-2, with D perhaps matching TRBD1 (5 bases). Trimming removed 0 bases at V and 6 bases at J, with 12 bases between. Germline assignment: CDR1 SGHRS and CDR2 YFSETQ. The CDR3 runs 14 residues. CDR3 amino acids: CASSLVSGSHGYTF. The CDR3 DNA reads TGCGCCAGCAGCTTGGTGTCAGGGTCGCATGGCTACACCTTC.